Below, 13 T cell receptor beta chains from the same sample are listed, as sequenced in a study of cytomegalovirus exposure and HLA in healthy donors. PCR was performed using 60 Vbeta and 13 Jbeta primers. Profiling relied on immunoSEQ multiplex PCR, and the TCRdb table lists in-frame clones only, not all of them. Of 200,000 to 250,000 clones listed, approximately 79% are singletons. Source material: PBMCs. These receptors were collected from a man aged 18 to 29 in good health and CMV-seronegative.

This clone has more than one count but fewer than ten. The chain has TRBV10-2 and TRBJ1-4, with 7 bases aligning to TRBD1. V shed 6 bases, J shed 5 bases, and the junction held 9 bases outside the gene matches. The length of the CDR3 is 15 residues. Germline values: CDR1 WSHSY, CDR2 SAAADI. CDR3 nucleotides: TGCGCCAGCAGCCGCACGGGACAGCGGAATGAAAAACTGTTTTTT. Translating gives CASSRTGQRNEKLFF.

The rearrangement uses TRBV4-3 and TRBJ2-3, with a tentative D call TRBD1 (6 bases). CDR3 length: 18 amino acids. Per the germline V gene, CDR1 is LGHNA and CDR2 is YSLEER. V was clipped by 0 bases and J by 6 bases, with 22 bases between them. The DNA of the CDR3 is TGCGCCAGCAGCCAAGACGCCCCCGGAGCGCCGAGGGGGGATACGCAGTATTTT. This encodes CASSQDAPGAPRGDTQYF.

The gene calls are TRBV2 and TRBJ2-5; D is perhaps TRBD2 (7 bases). Trimming removed 1 base from V and 4 bases from J, with 13 bases in between. CDR3 length: 15 residues. Germline V lookup: CDR1 SNHLY, CDR2 FYNNEI. CDR3 bases: TGTGCCAGCAGTGAAGAGGGGGGGTGGGGAGAGACCCAGTACTTC. Protein product: CASSEEGGWGETQYF.

The DNA of the CDR3 is TGTGCCAGCAGTTCATCAGGGCCGGCTAATGAAAAACTGTTTTTT. Translated: CASSSSGPANEKLFF. This rearrangement joins TRBV28 to TRBJ1-4; D perhaps matches TRBD1 (5 bases). V was cut by 4 bases and J by 3 bases, with 12 bases left in between. Germline lookup yields CDR1 MDHEN and CDR2 SYDVKM. The CDR3 spans 15 residues.

The table lists this clone with a few counts. This chain links TRBV6-6 with TRBJ1-5; D is unclear. This CDR3 is built from 12 residues. Germline loops: CDR1 MNHNY, CDR2 SVGAGI (reference sequence). V shed 8 bases and J shed 3 bases, with 8 bases lying between them. The CDR3 reads CASEGSNQPQHF. CDR3 DNA: TGTGCCAGCGAGGGATCCAATCAGCCCCAGCATTTT.

The chain carries TRBV5-6 and TRBJ1-1; 7 nucleotides align to TRBD1. The CDR3 contains 14 residues. CDR1 is SGHDT, CDR2 YYEEEE, per germline. V trimming: 6 bases; J trimming: 7 bases; junction bases outside the gene matches: 12. Here the CDR3 DNA reads TGTGCCAGCATCGATTCCGGGACAGTTCGTGAAGCTTTCTTT. Its translation: CASIDSGTVREAFF.

The V gene is TRBV4-3, the J gene TRBJ1-4; 12 nucleotides match TRBD1. There are 17 residues in the CDR3. Germline CDR1 reads LGHNA; CDR2 reads YSLEER. V was clipped by 0 bases and J by 8 bases; unmatched bases: 7. The CDR3 sequence is CASSQDRDRGRGEKLFF. CDR3 DNA: TGCGCCAGCAGCCAAGATCGGGACAGGGGGCGAGGAGAAAAACTGTTTTTT.

V and J are TRBV4-3 and TRBJ2-1; 10 nucleotides align to TRBD2. The V gene end was trimmed by 1 base and the J gene end by 6 bases; junction bases not matched to a gene: 0. This CDR3 comprises 14 residues. Germline values: CDR1 LGHNA, CDR2 YSLEER. CDR3 residues: CASSQGLAGNEQFF. CDR3 sequence (DNA): TGCGCCAGCAGCCAAGGACTAGCGGGCAATGAGCAGTTCTTC.

The J gene is TRBJ1-1, the V gene TRBV5-1; 7 bases match TRBD1. CDR3 size: 14 residues. Losses at the gene ends were 1 base for V and 5 bases for J; bases not matched to a gene: 5. The V gene's germline CDR1 is SGHRS and CDR2 YFSETQ. DNA of the CDR3: TGCGCCAGCAGCTTGACAGGGGCCCGGACTGAAGCTTTCTTT. Protein product: CASSLTGARTEAFF.

This chain connects TRBV21-1 to TRBJ2-2; the DNA was not compared with TRBD1, the D call given in the table. TRBV21-1 has pseudogene status. This CDR3 comprises 17 residues. The CDR3 loop reads CASSPPREGAVTGELFF. CDR3 in DNA: TGTGCCAGCAGCCCGCCCCGTGAAGGGGCGGTCACCGGGGAGCTGTTTTTT.

The chain employs TRBV5-1 and TRBJ2-3, with D possibly being TRBD2 (5 bases). This CDR3 has 15 amino acids. CDR1 SGHRS and CDR2 YFSETQ come from the germline V gene. Trimming took off 0 bases at V and 5 bases at J, with 13 bases between the two ends. CDR3 residues: CASSLATGSEDTQYF. Here the CDR3 DNA reads TGCGCCAGCAGCTTGGCGACGGGGTCGGAAGATACGCAGTATTTT.

The chain employs TRBV6-1 and TRBJ1-1; D might be TRBD1 (5 bases). The CDR3 length is 14 residues. With 6 bases removed from V and 1 base from J, the gap between germline ends came to 12 bases. In germline, CDR1 is MNHNS, CDR2 SASEGT. The CDR3: CASRARDWNTEAFF. The CDR3, as DNA: TGTGCCAGCAGGGCCCGGGACTGGAACACTGAAGCTTTCTTT.

This chain uses TRBV11-2 with TRBJ2-5; 7 bases agree with TRBD1. V lost 4 bases, J lost 1 base, and 9 bases stayed unmatched. CDR3 length: 16 residues. CDR1 and CDR2 from the germline V gene are SGHAT and FQNNGV. The CDR3 DNA reads TGTGCCAGCAGCTCTGCACCGACAGGGCCCCAAGAGACCCAGTACTTC. Translating gives CASSSAPTGPQETQYF.